Sequencing of this TCR beta chain was carried out in a study of blood T cells in healthy people across ages. General observations from the study: Because donor CMV status was unknown, expanded clonotype changes were possibly confounded.

The ends were cut back, 2 bases at V and 0 bases at J, with 17 bases in the middle. The CDR3 totals 17 residues. From germline, CDR1 is MDHEN and CDR2 SYDVKM. A second PCR, run for roughly 7 to 12 cycles, used a sample-barcoded 5' primer plus a J-beta primer mix. TCRdb used MiXCR to reprocess the 5' RACE reads, holding one entry per CDR3 protein. The table has hundreds of thousands of distinct CDR3 sequences, just over 55% seen once; the top ten hold around 24%. About this clonotype itself: Its antigen is currently unknown.

This TCR derives from a man in his forties in good health. The rearrangement uses TRBV28 and TRBJ2-7, with a tentative D call TRBD2 (8 bases). Sequences were obtained from blood. CDR3 region: CASSLGGGGRPSYEQYF. The CDR3 region has the DNA TGTGCCAGCAGTTTAGGAGGGGGCGGGAGGCCCTCCTACGAGCAGTACTTC.